This entry lists 2 T cell receptor beta chains sequenced from one sample in a study of shared clonotypes between healthy human individuals. The method was immunoSEQ multiplex PCR; TCRdb's version includes in-frame clones alone and lacks a portion of them. The table shows some 360,000 clones, with roughly 80% occurring only once. Sequencing input: memory CD4+ T cells sorted from blood. Subset denoted: CD45RA-negative fraction. These TCRs come from a man aged 25-45 years in good health.

As DNA, the CDR3 is TGTGCCACCAGCAGAGATGCGGGAGCGGAGGCGACCCAGTACTTC. Encoded protein: CATSRDAGAEATQYF. The chain has TRBV15 and TRBJ2-5, with TRBD2 matching over 7 bases. CDR1 is LNHNV and CDR2 is YYDKDF in the germline V gene (reference sequence). This CDR3 has 15 residues. V lost 0 bases, J lost 7 bases, and 8 bases stayed unmatched.

This clone has just one count. CDR3 residues: CASSPRTGWGEQFF. The CDR3 DNA is TGTGCCAGCTCACCTCGCACAGGGTGGGGTGAGCAGTTCTTC. The chain is built from TRBV18 and TRBJ2-1; D is perhaps TRBD1 (6 bases). CDR3 length: 14 residues. The germline CDR1 and CDR2 sequences are KGHSH and LQKENI. V gave up 3 bases and J gave up 9 bases, with 15 bases separating them. Supplemented by reference TRBV18 and TRBJ2-1, the full variable domain reads NAGVMQNPRHLVRRRGQEARLRCSPMKGHSHVYWYRQLPEEGLKFMVYLQKENIIDESGMPKERFSAEFPKEGPSILRIQQVVRGDSAAYFCASSPRTGWGEQFFGPGTRLTVL.